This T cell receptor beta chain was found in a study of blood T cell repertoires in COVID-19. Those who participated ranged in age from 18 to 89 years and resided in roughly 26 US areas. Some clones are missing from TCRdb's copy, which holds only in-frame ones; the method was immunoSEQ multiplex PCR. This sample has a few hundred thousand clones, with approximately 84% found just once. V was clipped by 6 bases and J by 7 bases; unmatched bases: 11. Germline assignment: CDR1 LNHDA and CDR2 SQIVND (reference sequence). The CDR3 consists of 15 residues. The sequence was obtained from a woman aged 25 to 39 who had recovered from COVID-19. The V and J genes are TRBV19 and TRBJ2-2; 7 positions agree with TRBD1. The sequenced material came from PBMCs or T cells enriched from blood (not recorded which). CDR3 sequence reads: CASSLRTTGVGELFF. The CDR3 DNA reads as TGTGCCAGTAGCCTCCGAACAACAGGGGTCGGGGAGCTGTTTTTT.